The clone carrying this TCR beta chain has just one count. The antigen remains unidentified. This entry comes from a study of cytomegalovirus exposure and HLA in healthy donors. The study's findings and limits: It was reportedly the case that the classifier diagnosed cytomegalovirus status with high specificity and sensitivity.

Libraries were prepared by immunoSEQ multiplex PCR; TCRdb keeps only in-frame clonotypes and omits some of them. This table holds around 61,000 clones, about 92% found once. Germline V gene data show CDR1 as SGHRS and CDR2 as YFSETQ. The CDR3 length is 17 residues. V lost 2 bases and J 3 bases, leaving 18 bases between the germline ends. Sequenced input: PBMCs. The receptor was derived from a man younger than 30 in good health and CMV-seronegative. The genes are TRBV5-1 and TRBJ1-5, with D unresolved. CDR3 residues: CASSLGDPPPDNQPQHF. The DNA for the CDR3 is TGCGCCAGCAGCTTAGGAGACCCGCCCCCGGACAATCAGCCCCAGCATTTT.